These 23 T cell receptor beta chains were sequenced from one sample in a study of spatial heterogeneity in lung cancer. TCRdb re-called the 5' RACE reads through MiXCR, storing one row per CDR3 protein. The data hold 40,000 or so distinct CDR3 sequences, with 6.5% to 8.5% observed a single time. Time point of the sample: sample taken at primary tumor resection. Specimen: PBMCs, collected at surgery. Receptors were obtained from a male donor with early-stage non-small cell lung cancer.

Within the sample, this clonotype is medium-sized. The rearrangement joins TRBV3-1 to TRBJ2-3; D gene uncertain. CDR1 is LGHDT and CDR2 is YNNKEL in the germline V gene (reference sequence). The CDR3 contains 12 residues. V was shortened by 3 bases and J by 3 bases, with 4 bases between the two germline ends. CDR3 DNA: TGTGCCAGCAGCCAGGCTACAGATACGCAGTATTTT. Protein product: CASSQATDTQYF.

Ten or more counts support this clonotype. The chain has TRBV12-3 or TRBV12-4 and TRBJ2-7; D is ambiguous. The CDR3 totals 14 residues. The germline V and J ends were trimmed by 6 bases and 2 bases, with 14 bases remaining between them. This CDR3 reads CASSRSPTTYEQYV. CDR3 DNA sequence: TGTGCCAGCAGCCGTAGCCCAACCACCTACGAGCAGTACGTC.

This clonotype appeared many times. J is TRBJ2-5 and V is TRBV6-6, with D tentatively TRBD2 (6 bases). Trimming took off 3 bases at V and 6 bases at J, with 11 bases between the two ends. The germline V gene encodes CDR1 MNHNY and CDR2 SVGAGI (reference sequence). The CDR3 runs 13 residues. The CDR3 bases are TGTGCCAGCAGTTATGGAGGGGAGCAGACCCAGTACTTC. Translating gives CASSYGGEQTQYF.

This clonotype was seen at least ten times. CDR3 sequence reads: CASSLQGEGQPQHF. The CDR3 DNA sequence: TGTGCCAGCAGCTTGCAGGGGGAGGGGCAGCCCCAGCATTTT. The genes are TRBV7-8 and TRBJ1-5; 7 bases agree with TRBD1. The trim removed 3 bases at V and 7 bases at J, leaving 6 bases unmatched. The CDR3 length is 14 residues. Looked up from germline, CDR1 is SGHVS and CDR2 is FQNEAQ.

Turning to this clonotype: Since a much larger clone is just one base distant, this may be a read error. V and J are TRBV4-3 and TRBJ2-2, with a possible D match to TRBD2 (5 bases). The germline V gene encodes CDR1 LGHNA and CDR2 YSLEER. V was clipped by 0 bases and J by 0 bases, with 14 bases between them. This CDR3 has 18 amino acids. CDR3 DNA sequence: TGCGCCAGCAGCCAAGAACCATTAAGGACTTCGAACACCGGGGAGCTGTTTTTT. Amino acids: CASSQEPLRTSNTGELFF.

This clonotype was detected many times. The chain employs TRBV6-2 or TRBV6-3 and TRBJ1-1; D uncertain. Germline-derived CDR1 and CDR2 are MNHEY and SVGEGT. The V gene lost 5 bases and the J gene lost 0 bases, with 19 bases spanning the gap. CDR3 length: 17 residues. The CDR3 DNA reads as TGTGCCAGCAGTCCCCACATTATTTCGACGGTGAACACTGAAGCTTTCTTT. Its protein product is CASSPHIISTVNTEAFF.

This clonotype was found a few times. The chain couples TRBV7-2 to TRBJ2-1, with D uncertain. The CDR3 extends over 11 amino acids. Germline assignment: CDR1 SGHTA and CDR2 FQGNSA. V lost 2 bases and J 6 bases, leaving 2 bases between the germline ends. The CDR3 loop is CASSLFNEQFF. The CDR3 DNA sequence: TGTGCCAGCAGCTTATTCAATGAGCAGTTCTTC.

The chain uses TRBV7-2 and TRBJ2-5, with 8 positions matching TRBD1. The V gene end was trimmed by 5 bases and the J gene end by 7 bases; junction bases not matched to a gene: 9. Germline V gene sequence: CDR1 SGHTA, CDR2 FQGNSA. This CDR3 spans 14 amino acids. CDR3 nucleotides: TGTGCCAGCAGCGCCCGGGACAGGCTGACGACCCAGTACTTC. Protein product: CASSARDRLTTQYF. Full variable domain (rest looked up from reference TRBV7-2 and TRBJ2-5): GAGVSQSPSNKVTEKGKDVELRCDPISGHTALYWYRQSLGQGLEFLIYFQGNSAPDKSGLPSDRFSAERTGGSVSTLTIQRTQQEDSAVYLCASSARDRLTTQYFGPGTRLLVL.

This clonotype turned up a few times. This chain joins TRBV18 and TRBJ2-3; D is unresolved. V was trimmed by 1 base and J by 2 bases, leaving 7 bases between them. This CDR3 is built from 14 residues. The germline V gene has CDR1 KGHSH and CDR2 LQKENI. CDR3 loop: CASSPHKSTDTQYF. In nucleotides, the CDR3 is TGTGCCAGCTCACCACATAAGTCCACAGATACGCAGTATTTT.

The table lists this clonotype with many counts. The chain uses TRBV6-2 or TRBV6-3 and TRBJ2-2; D gene uncertain. The CDR3 contains 13 residues. Between the trimmed V and J ends, which lost 5 bases and 6 bases, there was a span of 10 bases. Germline V gene data show CDR1 as MNHEY and CDR2 as SVGEGT. The CDR3 loop is CASSPADAGELFF. In DNA, the CDR3 is TGTGCCAGCAGTCCTGCCGACGCCGGGGAGCTGTTTTTT.

The chain joins TRBV9 to TRBJ1-1, with D unresolved. V lost 0 bases and J 1 base, leaving 4 bases between the germline ends. In germline, CDR1 is SGDLS, CDR2 YYNGEE. The CDR3 covers 13 residues. The CDR3 is CASSVASNTEAFF. In DNA form, the CDR3 reads TGTGCCAGCAGCGTAGCCTCGAACACTGAAGCTTTCTTT.

This clonotype was observed a few times. CDR3 in DNA: TGTGCCAGCAGCCCCCGGGGAACCTACGAGCAGTACTTC. Encoded protein: CASSPRGTYEQYF. The chain joins TRBV11-3 to TRBJ2-7, with a tentative D call TRBD2 (5 bases). V was clipped by 5 bases and J by 2 bases, with 10 bases between them. CDR3 length: 13 residues. Germline V gives CDR1 SGHNT, CDR2 YENEEA.

Sample share makes this clonotype medium-sized. The chain is built from TRBV3-1 and TRBJ2-1, with 7 bases aligning to TRBD2. The CDR3 has 15 amino acids. V dropped 2 bases and J dropped 3; count of bases not matched to a gene: 4. Germline values: CDR1 LGHDT, CDR2 YNNKEL (reference sequence). The CDR3, as DNA: TGTGCCAGCAGCCAACTAGCGGTGGTCTACAATGAGCAGTTCTTC. This codes for CASSQLAVVYNEQFF.

This clonotype was counted at least ten times. The chain joins TRBV6-5 to TRBJ2-6; D perhaps matches TRBD2 (7 bases). The CDR3 contains 19 residues. The germline CDR1 and CDR2 sequences are MNHEY and SVGAGI. V was clipped by 1 base and J by 1 base, with 17 bases between them. The CDR3 DNA follows: TGTGCCAGCAGTTACTTTCCGGGGGGCCTGATTTCTGGGGCCAACGTCCTGACTTTC. Translating gives CASSYFPGGLISGANVLTF.

This clonotype was seen many times. The chain is built from TRBV6-4 and TRBJ2-3; no clear D gene. This CDR3 spans 13 amino acids. The ends were cut back, 6 bases at V and 6 bases at J, with 13 bases in the middle. Germline CDR1 and CDR2: MRHNA and SNTAGT. For the CDR3, the DNA is TGTGCCAGCAGCCCACGGTGGGCGGATACGCAGTATTTT. This gives the protein CASSPRWADTQYF.

In this sample, this clonotype turned up a few times. CDR3 amino acids: CASSLGQGQPQHF. The DNA of the CDR3 is TGTGCCAGCAGTTTAGGTCAGGGTCAGCCCCAGCATTTT. This chain joins TRBV12-3 or TRBV12-4 and TRBJ1-5; TRBD1 is a possible D gene (5 bases). With 1 base removed from V and 6 bases from J, the gap between germline ends came to 7 bases. The CDR3 totals 13 residues.

This clonotype occurred many times. This chain links TRBV12-3 or TRBV12-4 with TRBJ2-5; 9 bases are a match to TRBD2. The CDR3 consists of 14 residues. V shed 6 bases and J 5 bases; nucleotides not matched to a gene: 7. This CDR3 is CASSGGGVPETQYF. The CDR3 coding sequence is TGTGCCAGCAGCGGCGGGGGGGTCCCGGAGACCCAGTACTTC.

The table lists this clonotype with a few counts. CDR3 region: CASSESKGSSAQYF. DNA of the CDR3: TGCGCCAGCAGTGAGTCAAAAGGAAGTTCGGCGCAGTATTTT. This chain joins TRBV10-2 and TRBJ2-3; D call uncertain. Germline values: CDR1 WSHSY, CDR2 SAAADI. The CDR3 sequence is 14 residues long. The V gene lost 0 bases and the J gene lost 10 bases, with 14 bases spanning the gap.

The genes are TRBV7-2 and TRBJ2-1; D remains unclear. This CDR3 region has 14 residues. The V gene's germline CDR1 is SGHTA and CDR2 FQGNSA. Trimming took 5 bases from V and 8 from J, leaving 16 bases between them. The DNA of the CDR3 is TGTGCCAGCAGCCCGAGGCCCGACCTCGATGAGCAGTTCTTC. This codes for CASSPRPDLDEQFF. Supplemented by reference TRBV7-2 and TRBJ2-1, the full variable domain reads GAGVSQSPSNKVTEKGKDVELRCDPISGHTALYWYRQSLGQGLEFLIYFQGNSAPDKSGLPSDRFSAERTGGSVSTLTIQRTQQEDSAVYLCASSPRPDLDEQFFGPGTRLTVL.

The chain links TRBV6-6 to TRBJ2-3, with D perhaps TRBD2 (6 bases). The CDR3 is 17 amino acids. CDR1 and CDR2 (germline): MNHNY, SVGAGI (reference sequence). V lost 2 bases and J lost 2, with 17 bases in between. The CDR3 protein is CASSYGVRRGYTDTQYF. Here the CDR3 DNA reads TGTGCCAGCAGTTACGGGGTGAGGAGGGGCTACACAGATACGCAGTATTTT.

Concerning this clonotype itself: A much larger clone differs by one base, so this may be a read error. The rearrangement uses TRBV27 and TRBJ2-1, with D uncertain. This CDR3 has 13 residues. The V end lost 3 bases, the J end lost 3 bases, and 6 bases lay between the germline ends. In germline, CDR1 is MNHEY, CDR2 SMNVEV (reference sequence). In DNA, the CDR3 is TGTGCCAGCAGTTTTGCCCTCTACAATGAGCAGTTCTTC. Its protein is CASSFALYNEQFF.

The chain uses TRBV4-1 and TRBJ1-1; D call uncertain. This CDR3 contains 11 residues. Trimming removed 0 bases from V and 11 bases from J, with 7 bases in between. Germline V gene lookup returns CDR1 MGHRA and CDR2 YSYEKL. This CDR3 reads CASSQDHGAFF. The CDR3 coding sequence is TGCGCCAGCAGCCAAGACCACGGGGCTTTCTTT.

The chain couples TRBV2 to TRBJ2-7, with D hard to call. Germline V gene lookup returns CDR1 SNHLY and CDR2 FYNNEI. Trimming left V 6 bases short and J 3 bases short, with 9 bases between. This CDR3 has 12 amino acids. For the CDR3, the DNA is TGTGCCAGCAGCACACACCTCTACGAGCAGTACTTC. Protein: CASSTHLYEQYF.